This TCR beta chain derives from a study of control samples from healthy donors and cancer patients. The V gene end was trimmed by 0 bases and the J gene end by 5 bases; junction bases not matched to a gene: 1. CDR3 length: 14 amino acids. The V gene's germline CDR1 is SGHDT and CDR2 YYEEEE. Sequenced by immunoSEQ multiplex PCR; TCRdb stores in-frame clones only, minus some. The sample yields roughly 130,000 clones, 85% to 95% seen once. With respect to this clone: Additional DNA sequences in this sample encode the identical CDR3.

The clonotype was recovered from a man under 40 in good health. The source material was blood. This chain uses TRBV5-6 with TRBJ1-1; 10 bases match TRBD1. CDR3 region: CASSLGDRGTEAFF. Here the CDR3 DNA reads TGTGCCAGCAGCTTGGGGGACAGGGGAACTGAAGCTTTCTTT.